This T cell receptor beta chain was obtained from a study of OX40 agonist ivuxolimab in advanced cancers. Overall study: A male proportion of 82.7% was recorded, with mean age approximately 57 years and range about 20 to 90. Study results and limitations: CD8+ T cells showed, on average, more clonal expansion than CD4+ cells.

Data came from immunoSEQ multiplex PCR; TCRdb stores just in-frame clones and leaves some out. The sample includes approximately 55,000 clones, about 90% of them seen just once. In regard to this clone: Its target is not known.

Per germline, CDR1 MGHRA and CDR2 YSYEKL. This CDR3 is built from 16 residues. V trimming: 3 bases; J trimming: 3 bases; junction bases outside the gene matches: 6. The sample here was CD4+ or CD8+ T cells sorted from blood, taken in a trial of the OX40 agonist ivuxolimab. The V gene is TRBV4-1, the J gene TRBJ1-3; 9 bases line up with TRBD1. The receptor's source is an adult with an advanced solid tumor such as melanoma, head and neck, liver or kidney cancer. In DNA, the CDR3 is TGCGCCAGCAGCCAGCTTAGACAGGGGGATGGAAACACCATATATTTT. The encoded protein is CASSQLRQGDGNTIYF.